Below, one T cell receptor (beta chain) is given with its context. This sample was taken from a study of blood T cell repertoires in COVID-19. Assay: immunoSEQ multiplex PCR; the TCRdb copy retains only in-frame clones and omits some. Of 200,000 to 250,000 clones in the sample, about 80% are singletons; the top ten hold about 3%. The CDR3 has 13 residues. The V end was cut by 5 bases, the J end by 4 bases, with 10 bases between. The germline gives CDR1 SNHLY, CDR2 FYNNEI. The receptor was derived from a woman aged 25 to 39 who had recovered from COVID-19. Sequenced sample: peripheral blood. The chain couples TRBV2 to TRBJ2-3; D remains unclear. The CDR3 loop reads CASSTLTADTQYF. The CDR3, as DNA: TGTGCCAGCAGTACTCTTACGGCAGATACGCAGTATTTT. Drawing the rest from reference TRBV2 and TRBJ2-3, the complete variable domain is EPEVTQTPSHQVTQMGQEVILRCVPISNHLYFYWYRQILGQKVEFLVSFYNNEISEKSEIFDDQFSVERPDGSNFTLKIRSTKLEDSAMYFCASSTLTADTQYFGPGTRLTVL.